The source of this TCR beta chain is a study of vaccination and CD4 T cells after COVID-19. The wider study: Collection of post-vaccine samples followed dose two by a median about 75 days, spanning a range of 14 to 241. For control cultures, the treatment was a CEFX pool, an HIV-1 Nef pool, or no peptide.

With regard to this clonotype: Its cognate antigen is unknown.

The CDR3 runs to 14 residues. Trimming removed 5 bases from V and 2 bases from J, with 11 bases in between. Looked up from germline, CDR1 is MNHNS and CDR2 is SASEGT. CD4+ T cells that had been cultured provided DNA sequenced with the Oncomine TCR Beta short-read assay. MiXCR, applied by TCRdb to the PCR reads, yields one record per CDR3 protein. The table has more than 20,000 distinct CDR3 sequences, about two fifths seen once; the top ten hold 4.1%. Documented time point: late sampling 161 to 241 days after vaccination in a few convalescent patients. The treatment here: 10-day PBMC culture with coronavirus spike peptide pools or control peptides (ViraFEST assay). TCRs were sequenced by ViraFEST after antigen-specific T cells had been expanded with peptide pools.

This chain links TRBV6-1 with TRBJ2-3, with D hard to call. This specimen was CD4+ T cells from blood, cultured in vitro, taken about 7 months after SARS-CoV-2 vaccination. This clonotype was sampled from a human donor who had recovered from COVID-19. This CDR3 reads CASSPRTHTDTQYF. In nucleotides, the CDR3 is TGTGCCAGCAGTCCACGGACCCACACAGATACGCAGTATTTT.